Shown below are 24 T cell receptor beta chains from a single sample sequenced in a study of cytomegalovirus exposure and HLA in healthy donors. In the PCR, 60 Vbeta and 13 Jbeta primers were used. Method: immunoSEQ multiplex PCR; TCRdb's copy keeps in-frame clones and lacks some. The repertoire consists of 89,000 or so clones, with 60% to 80% occurring once and the leading ten covering over 2%. Source material: PBMCs. These receptors all stem from a boy aged 5-17 years in good health and CMV-seronegative.

The count of this clone is one. V is TRBV2 and J is TRBJ2-1; D is unclear. CDR1 and CDR2 (germline): SNHLY, FYNNEI. Trimming shortened V by 6 bases and J by 4 bases, and 4 bases separated the two germline ends. CDR3 length: 11 amino acids. CDR3: CASRRYNEQFF. The CDR3 bases are TGTGCCAGCAGGAGATACAATGAGCAGTTCTTC.

The chain has TRBV19 and TRBJ2-5; 7 positions match TRBD1. J was trimmed by 5 bases and V by 3 bases; bases with no gene match: 3. The germline V gene has CDR1 LNHDA and CDR2 SQIVND (reference sequence). The CDR3 spans 13 residues. The CDR3 DNA is TGTGCCAGTAGTATGACAGGGCTGGAGACCCAGTACTTC. Protein product: CASSMTGLETQYF.

As regards this clone: One end of the junction is discordant with germline, which a read error may explain. The chain combines TRBV7-9 with TRBJ1-1, with unresolved D. From germline, CDR1 is SEHNR and CDR2 FQNEAQ (reference sequence). The CDR3 length is 12 residues. The CDR3: CSSSFMNTEAFF. The DNA for the CDR3 is TGTTCCAGCAGCTTCATGAACACTGAAGCTTTCTTT.

Turning to this clone: A junction boundary mismatches the germline segment, possibly from a read error. The gene calls are TRBV19 and TRBJ1-5, with no clear D. CDR1 is LNHDA, CDR2 SQIVND, per germline (reference sequence). The CDR3 extends over 13 amino acids. The CDR3 bases are TGTGCTAGTAGGCAGTATAGCAATCAGCCCCAGCATTTT. Protein product: CASRQYSNQPQHF.

V is TRBV10-2 and J is TRBJ1-6; 7 positions agree with TRBD1. Per the germline V gene, CDR1 is WSHSY and CDR2 is SAAADI. V lost 10 bases to trimming and J lost 7 bases; unmatched junction nucleotides: 13. The CDR3 has 15 residues. This chain's CDR3 is CATREGARTNSPLHF. CDR3 bases: TGCGCCACGCGGGAGGGGGCGCGCACCAATTCACCCCTCCACTTT.

The genes are TRBV11-2 and TRBJ1-5; TRBD1 matches at 7 bases. CDR3 length: 13 amino acids. CDR1 is SGHAT and CDR2 is FQNNGV in the germline V gene. Germline trimming cut 5 bases from V and 8 bases from J; bases unmatched to any gene: 6. The CDR3: CASSTTGSEPQHF. DNA of the CDR3: TGTGCCAGCAGCACGACAGGGTCAGAGCCCCAGCATTTT. The full variable domain, rest sourced from reference TRBV11-2 and TRBJ1-5, is EAGVAQSPRYKIIEKRQSVAFWCNPISGHATLYWYQQILGQGPKLLIQFQNNGVVDDSQLPKDRFSAERLKGVDSTLKIQPAKLEDSAVYLCASSTTGSEPQHFGDGTRLSIL.

This clone appeared a few times. J is TRBJ2-7 and V is TRBV28, with 12 bases lining up with TRBD2. In germline, CDR1 is MDHEN, CDR2 SYDVKM. The CDR3 covers 22 residues. Germline trimming cut 5 bases from V and 1 base from J; bases unmatched to any gene: 24. In nucleotides, the CDR3 is TGTGCCAGCAGTGTCTACCTAGGGCGGGGACTAGCGGGCCTGGAGGTTTCCTACGAGCAGTACTTC. Encoded protein: CASSVYLGRGLAGLEVSYEQYF.

The chain recombines TRBV27 with TRBJ2-7; possible D gene TRBD1, 5 bases. The CDR3 length is 13 residues. Trimming took 6 bases from V and 1 from J, leaving 10 bases between them. The germline V gene encodes CDR1 MNHEY and CDR2 SMNVEV (reference sequence). The CDR3 DNA follows: TGTGCCAGCAGAGGACAACGATCCTACGAGCAGTACTTC. It translates to CASRGQRSYEQYF.

The genes are TRBV6-6 and TRBJ1-5; the match to TRBD1 covers 8 bases. The germline V gene encodes CDR1 MNHNY and CDR2 SVGAGI (reference sequence). CDR3 length: 14 residues. V was pared by 6 bases and J by 3 bases, with 4 bases of the junction left unmatched. CDR3 DNA sequence: TGTGCCAGCAGCAAGACAGGGGACAATCAGCCCCAGCATTTT. It yields the protein CASSKTGDNQPQHF.

This sequence joins TRBV11-3 and TRBJ2-2; 9 nucleotides match TRBD2. Germline V gene lookup returns CDR1 SGHNT and CDR2 YENEEA. This CDR3 has 13 residues. The J segment lost 6 bases and the V segment lost 8 bases, leaving 4 bases of the junction unmatched. The CDR3 loop is CASATSGPGELFF. The CDR3 nucleotides read TGTGCCAGCGCAACTAGCGGGCCCGGGGAGCTGTTTTTT.

The V and J genes are TRBV19 and TRBJ1-2, with D unresolved. Germline V CDR1 and CDR2: LNHDA, SQIVND (reference sequence). The CDR3 spans 12 residues. Trimming took off 6 bases at V and 5 bases at J, with 10 bases between the two ends. DNA for the CDR3: TGTGCCAGTAGGAGGGAAGGGTATGGCTACACCTTC. It is translated as CASRREGYGYTF.

The gene calls are TRBV10-3 and TRBJ2-5; 11 bases map to TRBD2. The V gene end was trimmed by 6 bases and the J gene end by 7 bases; junction bases not matched to a gene: 10. The CDR3 has 15 amino acids. The germline gives CDR1 ENHRY, CDR2 SYGVKD. CDR3 coding DNA: TGTGCCATCAGCGGGACTAGCGGCCCCCGGGGGACCCAGTACTTC. This codes for CAISGTSGPRGTQYF.

The CDR3 DNA reads as TGTGCCAGCAGCTCCTATCCCCCGAGCGCAAATGAGCAGTTCTTC. This gives the protein CASSSYPPSANEQFF. The rearrangement uses TRBV7-2 and TRBJ2-1; unclear D gene. This CDR3 contains 15 residues. Trimming removed 4 bases at V and 7 bases at J, with 17 bases between. Per the germline V gene, CDR1 is SGHTA and CDR2 is FQGNSA.

This chain uses TRBV27 with TRBJ2-7; D perhaps matches TRBD1 (6 bases). V lost 10 bases and J 0 bases, leaving 10 bases between the germline ends. The CDR3 runs to 12 residues. CDR1 is MNHEY and CDR2 is SMNVEV in the germline V gene (reference sequence). The CDR3 here is CATRDNSYEQYF. In DNA, the CDR3 is TGTGCCACCCGGGACAACTCCTACGAGCAGTACTTC.

The rearrangement joins TRBV4-2 to TRBJ2-1, with D maybe TRBD1 (5 bases). Germline CDR1 reads LGHNA; CDR2 reads YNFKEQ. V was trimmed by 3 bases and J by 4 bases, leaving 10 bases between them. The CDR3 is made up of 14 amino acids. The CDR3 region is CASSHGDSYNEQFF. In nucleotides, the CDR3 is TGTGCCAGCAGCCACGGAGACAGTTACAATGAGCAGTTCTTC.

As concerns this clone: Relative to the germline gene, one junction end is altered; a read error may explain this. The chain recombines TRBV7-9 with TRBJ1-1; the D gene is possibly TRBD1 (6 bases). The CDR3 runs 13 residues. Germline CDR1 SEHNR, CDR2 FQNEAQ (reference sequence). The CDR3 protein is CASALTGNTEAFF. The CDR3 region has the DNA TGCGCCAGCGCCCTGACAGGGAACACTGAAGCTTTCTTT.

The CDR3 is CASSEPQGSNMGNTEAFF. The CDR3 region has the DNA TGTGCCAGCAGTGAGCCACAGGGGTCTAATATGGGGAACACTGAAGCTTTCTTT. The chain employs TRBV25-1 and TRBJ1-1; 7 positions agree with TRBD1. The trim removed 3 bases at V and 1 base at J, leaving 14 bases unmatched. The CDR3 loop spans 18 amino acids. Germline V lookup: CDR1 MGHDK, CDR2 SYGVNS.

CDR3: CASSLKIDYGYTF. CDR3 sequence (DNA): TGTGCCAGCAGCCTTAAAATTGACTATGGCTACACCTTC. The chain has TRBV27 and TRBJ1-2; D unresolved. The CDR3 length is 13 residues. Germline V gene data show CDR1 as MNHEY and CDR2 as SMNVEV (reference sequence). V was clipped by 6 bases and J by 3 bases, with 11 bases between them.

A single count supports this clone. CDR3 sequence (DNA): TGTGCCAGCAGTTTATTAAGGGGGCGCGGAAATGAGCAGTTCTTC. It translates to CASSLLRGRGNEQFF. The chain carries TRBV28 and TRBJ2-1; 7 bases agree with TRBD1. V was pared by 1 base and J by 7 bases, with 7 bases of the junction left unmatched. The CDR3 runs 15 residues. Per the germline V gene, CDR1 is MDHEN and CDR2 is SYDVKM.

The chain joins TRBV30 to TRBJ2-7; 9 bases line up with TRBD1. After removal of 4 bases from V and 3 bases from J, the junction contained 10 bases not matched to a gene. CDR1 and CDR2 (germline): GTSNPN, SVGIG (reference sequence). This CDR3 has 15 residues. CDR3 protein: CAWNRGRLWNYEQYF. The CDR3 DNA is TGTGCCTGGAACAGGGGGCGCCTCTGGAACTACGAGCAGTACTTC.

The CDR3: CSVEGGVRDPLGEQFF. The CDR3, as DNA: TGCAGCGTTGAGGGAGGCGTCCGGGATCCTTTGGGTGAGCAGTTCTTC. The chain employs TRBV29-1 and TRBJ2-1; possible D gene TRBD2, 6 bases. The V gene lost 3 bases and the J gene lost 9 bases, with 24 bases spanning the gap. The CDR3 is made up of 16 amino acids. Germline CDR1 and CDR2: SQVTM and ANQGSEA.

The DNA for the CDR3 is TGTGCCAGCAGCTCCGTGATGGGCCGGGGTGAAAAACTGTTTTTT. Amino acid sequence: CASSSVMGRGEKLFF. The chain joins TRBV7-9 to TRBJ1-4; D gene ambiguous. The length of the CDR3 is 15 residues. Between the trimmed V and J ends, which lost 4 bases and 7 bases, there was a span of 16 bases. Germline lookup yields CDR1 SEHNR and CDR2 FQNEAQ (reference sequence).

The chain joins TRBV18 to TRBJ1-5, with D hard to call. Trimming removed 2 bases from V and 2 bases from J, with 10 bases in between. The CDR3 is 15 amino acids. Germline V lookup: CDR1 KGHSH, CDR2 LQKENI. The CDR3 bases are TGTGCCAGCTCACCAAACGGGGTTGGCAATCAGCCCCAGCATTTT. Protein sequence: CASSPNGVGNQPQHF.

The chain is built from TRBV28 and TRBJ1-5; TRBD1 might be the D (6 bases). Between the trimmed V and J ends, which lost 3 bases and 7 bases, there was a span of 13 bases. The length of the CDR3 is 14 residues. CDR1 is MDHEN and CDR2 is SYDVKM in the germline V gene. The CDR3 nucleotides read TGTGCCAGCAGTTTTGGGCAGGGGAAGCAGCCCCAGCATTTT. Amino acids: CASSFGQGKQPQHF.